The rows below give T cell receptor beta chains drawn from one sample of a study of regulatory T cells in long-lasting Graves disease. TCRdb used MiXCR to reprocess the multiplex PCR reads, holding one entry per CDR3 protein. The table shows 300,000 to 350,000 distinct CDR3 sequences, with around a fifth occurring only once. Sequenced here: peripheral blood mononuclear cells (PBMCs), sampled when the disease was refractory, from a patient treated with antithyroid drugs. These receptors were collected from a female donor with Graves disease. CDR3s include the opening cysteine and the closing phenylalanine or tryptophan. D genes are given only for firm matches. Clone size appears in some rows only: once, few, many, or a class for an expanded clone.

D,V,size,J,DNA,CDR3
NA,TRBV12-3/TRBV12-4,NA,TRBJ2-1,TGTGCCAGCAGTAAGACAGCGGGTTACAATGAGCAGTTCTTC,CASSKTAGYNEQFF
TRBD2,TRBV4-1,few,TRBJ2-7,TGCGCCAGCAGCCACACGGGGAGGGTCGAGCAGTACTTC,CASSHTGRVEQYF
NA,TRBV28,many,TRBJ1-5,TGTGCCAGCAGTGTCAGACAGTGGAGCAATCAGCCCCAGCATTTT,CASSVRQWSNQPQHF
NA,TRBV7-9,many,TRBJ2-7,TGTGCCAGCAGCTTCGGGCGGTCCTACGAGCAGTACTTC,CASSFGRSYEQYF
NA,TRBV20-1,NA,TRBJ2-2,TGCAGTGCTAGAGATTCCGGGAGAGGCACCGGGGAGCTGTTTTTT,CSARDSGRGTGELFF
NA,TRBV11-3,NA,TRBJ1-1,TGTGCCGACAAGGGTCCTCGAGCTTTCTTT,CADKGPRAFF
NA,TRBV10-3,NA,TRBJ2-4,TGTGCCATCAGTGAGTCGCTGGTGGGGGCCAAAAACATTCAGTACTTC,CAISESLVGAKNIQYF
NA,TRBV20-1,NA,TRBJ1-1,TGCAGTGCTAGGCCAGACCGGAACACTGAAGCTTTCTTT,CSARPDRNTEAFF
NA,TRBV19,many,TRBJ2-6,TGTGCCAGTACCATTCTACGGACAGAATCCTCTGGGGCCAACGTCCTGACTTTC,CASTILRTESSGANVLTF
NA,TRBV2,NA,TRBJ2-3,TGTGCCAGCAGTGGGGAAAGGACGCAGTATTTT,CASSGERTQYF
NA,TRBV7-9,NA,TRBJ1-1,TGTGCCAGCAGCGCGGTGGGGTGGAACACTGAAGCTTTCTTT,CASSAVGWNTEAFF
NA,TRBV25-1,NA,TRBJ1-4,TGTGCCAGCAGCGACCCTTTTGAATGGGGCAGGGGCGGCGAAAAACTGTTTTTT,CASSDPFEWGRGGEKLFF
NA,TRBV5-5,NA,TRBJ1-4,TGTGCCAGCAGCTTGGGCGGCAGGGTGGATGAAAAACTGTTTTTT,CASSLGGRVDEKLFF
TRBD1,TRBV2,NA,TRBJ1-5,TGTGCCAGCAGTGTGGACAGGGCTGAACCCCAGCATTTT,CASSVDRAEPQHF
NA,TRBV20-1,NA,TRBJ1-2,TGCAGTGCTGAGGCGGCCGGAGGCTATGGCTACACCTTC,CSAEAAGGYGYTF
NA,TRBV3-1,many,TRBJ1-5,TGTGCCAGCAGCCAAGGGTGGCAGCCCCAGCATTTT,CASSQGWQPQHF
NA,TRBV5-1,NA,TRBJ2-5,TGCGCCAGCAGCTTGATCGTGGAAGAGACCCAGTACTTC,CASSLIVEETQYF
NA,TRBV5-1,few,TRBJ1-5,TGCGCCAGCAGCTTGGGGGGGGAACATCAGCCCCAGCATTTT,CASSLGGEHQPQHF
TRBD1,TRBV28,NA,TRBJ2-2,TGTGCCAGCAGTCTGGGGTACAGGGGGACCGGGGAGCTGTTTTTT,CASSLGYRGTGELFF
TRBD1,TRBV7-9,many,TRBJ1-2,TGTGCCAGCAGCCGGGACAGGGCGGACTATGGCTACACCTTC,CASSRDRADYGYTF
NA,TRBV20-1,NA,TRBJ1-6,TGCAGTGCTAGAGATACGGGGGGCAATTCACCCCTCCACTTT,CSARDTGGNSPLHF
NA,TRBV12-3/TRBV12-4,many,TRBJ2-7,TGTGCCAGCAGTTCCCACCCATCGGACTTCTCCTACGAGCAGTACTTC,CASSSHPSDFSYEQYF
NA,TRBV5-1,many,TRBJ1-2,TGCGCCAGCAGCACCCAAGGTGGGAGGGAAGGTGGCTACACCTTC,CASSTQGGREGGYTF
NA,TRBV6-1,many,TRBJ2-7,TGTGCCAGCCAAACAACCGTTTACGAGCAGTACTTC,CASQTTVYEQYF
TRBD2,TRBV2,many,TRBJ2-6,TGTGCCAGCACCGAACGGCTAGCGGGAGGGCCAGGGGCCAACGTCCTGACTTTC,CASTERLAGGPGANVLTF
TRBD2,TRBV27,NA,TRBJ2-7,TGTGCCAGCAGTTTAGTCCCTAGCGGGAGCTACGAGCAGTACTTC,CASSLVPSGSYEQYF
NA,TRBV20-1,many,TRBJ1-5,TGCAGTGCTAGTGTTGGTCACCAGCCCCAGCATTTT,CSASVGHQPQHF
TRBD2,TRBV11-2,few,TRBJ2-7,TGTGCCAGCAGCTTAAGGGGGTCTAGCGGGAGCTCCTACGAGCAGTACTTC,CASSLRGSSGSSYEQYF
NA,TRBV19,many,TRBJ1-4,TGTGCCACCACAAAGGGACTCAGTGATGAAAAACTGTTTTTT,CATTKGLSDEKLFF
TRBD1,TRBV20-1,few,TRBJ2-5,TGCAGTGCTAGGGGGACAGGGGGCTCAGAGACCCAGTACTTC,CSARGTGGSETQYF
TRBD1,TRBV20-1,few,TRBJ1-1,TGCAGTGCTAGTCTTGGGACAGGGGAAGCTTTCTTT,CSASLGTGEAFF
TRBD2,TRBV20-1,few,TRBJ2-2,TGCAGTGCTAGACCCCCTAGCGGGGCGAACACCGGGGAGCTGTTTTTT,CSARPPSGANTGELFF
NA,TRBV18,NA,TRBJ2-5,TGTGCCAGCTCACCGCAGGAAGGGGGGACCCAGTACTTC,CASSPQEGGTQYF
NA,TRBV29-1,NA,TRBJ2-5,TGCAGCGTTGTAGGGCCAGGGAATCAAGAGACCCAGTACTTC,CSVVGPGNQETQYF
TRBD1,TRBV29-1,NA,TRBJ2-5,TGCAGCGTTGCCCGACAGGGGCAAATCCCAGACGGGGAGACCCAGTACTTC,CSVARQGQIPDGETQYF
TRBD1,TRBV5-1,few,TRBJ1-2,TGCGCCAGCAGCTCAAACAGGGGCGGCTATGGCTACACCTTC,CASSSNRGGYGYTF
NA,TRBV4-3,NA,TRBJ1-5,TGCGCCAGCAGCCAAGATTCTTACGCGGGGCAGCCCCAGCATTTT,CASSQDSYAGQPQHF
NA,TRBV29-1,many,TRBJ1-6,TGCAGCGTTACAACAGCTTATTATAATTCACCCCTCCACTTT,CSVTTAYYNSPLHF
TRBD2,TRBV19,many,TRBJ2-5,TGTGCCAGTAGTATTCGGACTAGCGGGGTGGAGACCCAGTACTTC,CASSIRTSGVETQYF